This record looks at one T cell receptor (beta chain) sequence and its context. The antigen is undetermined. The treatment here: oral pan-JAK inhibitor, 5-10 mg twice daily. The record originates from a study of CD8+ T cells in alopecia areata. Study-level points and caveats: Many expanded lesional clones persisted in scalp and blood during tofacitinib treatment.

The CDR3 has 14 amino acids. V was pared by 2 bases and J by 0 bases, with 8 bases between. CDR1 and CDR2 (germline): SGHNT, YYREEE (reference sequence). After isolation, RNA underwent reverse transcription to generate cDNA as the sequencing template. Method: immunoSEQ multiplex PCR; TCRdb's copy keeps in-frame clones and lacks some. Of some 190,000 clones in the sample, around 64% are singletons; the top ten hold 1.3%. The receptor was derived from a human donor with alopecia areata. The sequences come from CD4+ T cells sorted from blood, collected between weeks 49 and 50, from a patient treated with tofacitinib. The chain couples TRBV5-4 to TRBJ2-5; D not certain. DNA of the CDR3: TGTGCCAGCAGCTTCTCAAGGTACCAAGAGACCCAGTACTTC. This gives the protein CASSFSRYQETQYF.